Below, one T cell receptor beta chain is given with its context. What it binds is not known. The assay that was used to sequence DNA from cultured CD4+ T cells was the Oncomine TCR Beta short-read assay. TCRdb ran MiXCR on the PCR reads and lists one entry per CDR3 protein. The repertoire holds about 15,000 distinct CDR3 sequences, with around 46% as singletons. This record belongs to a study of vaccination and CD4 T cells after COVID-19. Study details: Convalescent individuals numbered four females and six males, two being Hispanic. As a positive control, some control cultures were given a CEFX pool, while others were given an HIV-1 Nef pool or no peptide.

Specified treatment: 10-day PBMC culture with coronavirus spike peptide pools or control peptides (ViraFEST assay). T cells were expanded with peptide pools, and expanded clonotypes were identified by TCR sequencing. The dates of positive PCR tests extended from March through December 2020 and came before the US Alpha, Beta and Delta variants. J lost 2 bases, V lost 6 bases, and 10 bases had no gene match. Germline V gene sequence: CDR1 ENHRY, CDR2 SYGVKD. This CDR3 spans 16 amino acids. The sequencing input was CD4+ T cells from blood, cultured in vitro. The rearrangement joins TRBV10-3 to TRBJ1-5, with 7 positions matching TRBD1. This clonotype was sampled from a human donor who had recovered from COVID-19. CDR3 amino acids: CAIRPDDREGNQPQHF. The CDR3 DNA reads TGTGCCATCAGGCCTGACGACAGGGAGGGCAATCAGCCCCAGCATTTT.